Sequencing of this TCR beta chain was carried out in a study of T cell responses to AZD1222 COVID-19 vaccine. Points from the study as a whole: Spike-specific TCR breadth and depth were elevated following two AZD1222 doses. White British ancestry dominated among donors, who included more females, and clonal diversity was possibly underestimated. Spike was spanned by vaccine-associated CD4 TCRs, which were dominant at 160-218 and 743-854. Nearly half of the spike-specific TCRs reportedly recognize variant regions that carry no mutations.

On this clone: Its cognate antigen is unknown. Additional DNA sequences in this sample encode the identical CDR3.

Assay used: immunoSEQ multiplex PCR; TCRdb lists only in-frame clones, some missing. This table holds 150,000 to 200,000 clones, about 92% found once. CDR3 size: 13 residues. V was pared by 4 bases and J by 8 bases, with 7 bases of the junction left unmatched. CDR1 is WSHSY, CDR2 SAAADI, per germline. This TCR was recovered from an adult in good health. Material: peripheral blood, obtained on day 0 of AZD1222 vaccination. V and J are TRBV10-2 and TRBJ2-7; 8 nucleotides line up with TRBD2. This CDR3 reads CASSASGGRKQYF. CDR3 DNA sequence: TGCGCCAGCAGTGCCTCGGGAGGGCGTAAGCAGTACTTC.